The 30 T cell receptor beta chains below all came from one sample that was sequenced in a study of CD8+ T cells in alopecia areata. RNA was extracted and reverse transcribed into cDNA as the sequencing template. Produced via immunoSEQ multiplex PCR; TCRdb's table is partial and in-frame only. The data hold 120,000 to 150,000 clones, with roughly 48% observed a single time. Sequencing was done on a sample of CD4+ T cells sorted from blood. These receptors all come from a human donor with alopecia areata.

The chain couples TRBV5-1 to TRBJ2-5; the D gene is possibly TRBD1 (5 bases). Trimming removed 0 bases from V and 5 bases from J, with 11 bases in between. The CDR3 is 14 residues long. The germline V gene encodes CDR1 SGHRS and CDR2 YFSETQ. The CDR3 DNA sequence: TGCGCCAGCAGCTTGGCACAGGCGAGGGAGACCCAGTACTTC. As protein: CASSLAQARETQYF.

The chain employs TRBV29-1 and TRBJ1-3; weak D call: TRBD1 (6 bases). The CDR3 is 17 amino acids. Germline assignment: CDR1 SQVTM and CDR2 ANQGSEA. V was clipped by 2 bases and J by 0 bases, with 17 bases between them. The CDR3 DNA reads TGCAGCGTTGAACTATTTCAGGGACACCGCTCTGGAAACACCATATATTTT. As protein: CSVELFQGHRSGNTIYF. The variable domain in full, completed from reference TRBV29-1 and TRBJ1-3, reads SAVISQKPSRDICQRGTSLTIQCQVDSQVTMMFWYRQQPGQSLTLIATANQGSEATYESGFVIDKFPISRPNLTFSTLTVSNMSPEDSSIYLCSVELFQGHRSGNTIYFGEGSWLTVV.

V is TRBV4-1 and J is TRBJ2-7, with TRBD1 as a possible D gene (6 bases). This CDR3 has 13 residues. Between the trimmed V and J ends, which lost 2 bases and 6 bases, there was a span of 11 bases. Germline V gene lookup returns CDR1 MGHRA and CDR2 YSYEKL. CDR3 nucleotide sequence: TGCGCCAGCAGCCAAACAGGGTTAACCGAGCAGTACTTC. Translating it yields CASSQTGLTEQYF.

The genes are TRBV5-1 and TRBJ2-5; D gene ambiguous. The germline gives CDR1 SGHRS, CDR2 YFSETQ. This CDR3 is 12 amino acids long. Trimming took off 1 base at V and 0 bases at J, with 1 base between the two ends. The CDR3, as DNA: TGCGCCAGCAGCTTGAACCAAGAGACCCAGTACTTC. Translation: CASSLNQETQYF.

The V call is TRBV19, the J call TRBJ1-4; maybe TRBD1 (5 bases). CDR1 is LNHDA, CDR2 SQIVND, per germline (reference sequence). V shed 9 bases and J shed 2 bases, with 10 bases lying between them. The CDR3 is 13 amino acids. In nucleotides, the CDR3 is TGTGCCAGCCGACAGAGGACTAATGAAAAACTGTTTTTT. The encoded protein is CASRQRTNEKLFF.

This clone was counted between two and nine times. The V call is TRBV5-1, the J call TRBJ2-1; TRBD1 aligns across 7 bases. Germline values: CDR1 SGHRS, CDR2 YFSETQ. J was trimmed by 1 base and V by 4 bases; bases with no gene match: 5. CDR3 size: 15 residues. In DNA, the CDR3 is TGCGCCAGCAGCAGATACAGGGGTTCCTACAATGAGCAGTTCTTC. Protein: CASSRYRGSYNEQFF.

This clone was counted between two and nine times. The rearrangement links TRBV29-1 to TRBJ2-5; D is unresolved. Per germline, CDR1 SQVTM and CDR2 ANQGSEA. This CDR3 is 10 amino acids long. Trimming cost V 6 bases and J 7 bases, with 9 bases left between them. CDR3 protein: CSVASGTQYF. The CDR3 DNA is TGCAGCGTCGCCTCGGGGACCCAGTACTTC.

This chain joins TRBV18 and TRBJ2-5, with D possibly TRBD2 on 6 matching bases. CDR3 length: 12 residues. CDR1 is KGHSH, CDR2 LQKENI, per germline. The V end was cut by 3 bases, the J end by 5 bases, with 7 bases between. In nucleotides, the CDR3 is TGTGCCAGCTCACCGGAGGGGGAGACCCAGTACTTC. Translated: CASSPEGETQYF.

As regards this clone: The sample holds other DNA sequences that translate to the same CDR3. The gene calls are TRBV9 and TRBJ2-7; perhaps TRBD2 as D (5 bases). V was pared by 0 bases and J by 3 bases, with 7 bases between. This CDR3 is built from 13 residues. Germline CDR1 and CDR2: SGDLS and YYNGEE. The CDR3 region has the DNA TGTGCCAGCAGCGTAGGTGGGAGCTACGAGCAGTACTTC. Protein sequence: CASSVGGSYEQYF.

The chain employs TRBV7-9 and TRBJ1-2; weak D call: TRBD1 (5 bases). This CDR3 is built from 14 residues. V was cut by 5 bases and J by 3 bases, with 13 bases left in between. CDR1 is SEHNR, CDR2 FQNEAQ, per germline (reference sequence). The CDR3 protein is CASSHIQGYYGYTF. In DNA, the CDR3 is TGTGCCAGCAGCCATATTCAGGGCTACTATGGCTACACCTTC.

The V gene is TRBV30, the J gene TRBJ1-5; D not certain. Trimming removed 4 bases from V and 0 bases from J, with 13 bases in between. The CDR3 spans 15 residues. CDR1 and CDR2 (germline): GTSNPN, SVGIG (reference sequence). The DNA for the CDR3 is TGTGCCTGGAAACCCAAACGGGGTAGCAATCAGCCCCAGCATTTT. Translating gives CAWKPKRGSNQPQHF. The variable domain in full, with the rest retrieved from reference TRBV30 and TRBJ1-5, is SQTIHQWPATLVQPVGSPLSLECTVEGTSNPNLYWYRQAAGRGLQLLFYSVGIGQISSEVPQNLSASRPQDRQFILSSKKLLLSDSGFYLCAWKPKRGSNQPQHFGDGTRLSIL.

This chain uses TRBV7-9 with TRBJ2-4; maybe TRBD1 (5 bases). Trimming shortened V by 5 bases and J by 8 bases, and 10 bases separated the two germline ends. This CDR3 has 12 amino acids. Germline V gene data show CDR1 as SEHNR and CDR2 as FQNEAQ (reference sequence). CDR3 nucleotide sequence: TGTGCCAGCAGCCCGGAAGGGGACATTCAGTACTTC. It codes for CASSPEGDIQYF. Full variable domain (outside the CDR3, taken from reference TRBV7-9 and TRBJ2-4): DTGVSQNPRHKITKRGQNVTFRCDPISEHNRLYWYRQTLGQGPEFLTYFQNEAQLEKSRLLSDRFSAERPKGSFSTLEIQRTEQGDSAMYLCASSPEGDIQYFGAGTRLSVL.

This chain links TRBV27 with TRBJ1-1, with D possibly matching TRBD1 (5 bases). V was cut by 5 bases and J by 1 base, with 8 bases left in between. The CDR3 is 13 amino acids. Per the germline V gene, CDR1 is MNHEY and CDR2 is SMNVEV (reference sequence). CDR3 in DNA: TGTGCCAGCAGTGTAACAGGGAACACTGAAGCTTTCTTT. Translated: CASSVTGNTEAFF.

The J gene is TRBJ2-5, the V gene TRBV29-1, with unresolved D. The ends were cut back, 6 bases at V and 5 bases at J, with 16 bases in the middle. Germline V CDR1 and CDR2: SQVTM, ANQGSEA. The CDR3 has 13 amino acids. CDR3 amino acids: CSVDLRFAETQYF. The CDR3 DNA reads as TGCAGCGTGGATCTCAGGTTCGCGGAGACCCAGTACTTC.

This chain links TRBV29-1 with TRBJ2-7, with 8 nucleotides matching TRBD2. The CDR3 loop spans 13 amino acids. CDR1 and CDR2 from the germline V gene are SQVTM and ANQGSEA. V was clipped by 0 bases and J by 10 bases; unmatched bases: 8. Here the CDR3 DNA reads TGCAGCGTTGAAGATGCTCGGGAGGGGCCTCAGTACTTC. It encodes CSVEDAREGPQYF.

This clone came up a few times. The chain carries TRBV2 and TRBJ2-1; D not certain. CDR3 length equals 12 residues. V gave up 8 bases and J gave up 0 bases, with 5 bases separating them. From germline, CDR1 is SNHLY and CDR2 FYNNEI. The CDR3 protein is CASGSSYNEQFF. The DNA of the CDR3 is TGTGCCAGCGGTAGCTCCTACAATGAGCAGTTCTTC.

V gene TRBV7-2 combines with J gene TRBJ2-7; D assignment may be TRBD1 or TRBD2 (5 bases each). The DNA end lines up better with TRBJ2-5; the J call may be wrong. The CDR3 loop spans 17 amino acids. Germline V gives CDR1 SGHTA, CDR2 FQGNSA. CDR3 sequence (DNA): TGTGCCAGCAGCTTAGCTTTTCTGGCGATGGGGGAAGAGACCCAGTACTTC. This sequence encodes CASSLAFLAMGEETQYF.

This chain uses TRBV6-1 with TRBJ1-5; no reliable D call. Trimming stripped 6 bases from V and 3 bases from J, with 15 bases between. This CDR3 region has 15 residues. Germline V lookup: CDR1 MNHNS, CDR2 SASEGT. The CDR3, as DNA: TGTGCCAGCAGCTCCTCGGTACAGTTCAATCAGCCCCAGCATTTT. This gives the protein CASSSSVQFNQPQHF.

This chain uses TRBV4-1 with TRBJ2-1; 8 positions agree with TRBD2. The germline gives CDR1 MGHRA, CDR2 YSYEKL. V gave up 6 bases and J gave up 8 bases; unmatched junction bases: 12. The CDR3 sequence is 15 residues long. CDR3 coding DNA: TGCGCCAGCAGTTCGGGACTAGTCTATTCCTATGAGCAGTTCTTC. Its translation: CASSSGLVYSYEQFF.

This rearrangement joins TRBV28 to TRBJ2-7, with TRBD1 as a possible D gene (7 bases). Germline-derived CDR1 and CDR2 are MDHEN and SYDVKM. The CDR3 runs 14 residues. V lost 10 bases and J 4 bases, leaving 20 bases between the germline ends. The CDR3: CAISRGTANYEQYF. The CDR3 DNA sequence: TGTGCCATCTCCCGCGGGACAGCTAATTACGAGCAGTACTTC.

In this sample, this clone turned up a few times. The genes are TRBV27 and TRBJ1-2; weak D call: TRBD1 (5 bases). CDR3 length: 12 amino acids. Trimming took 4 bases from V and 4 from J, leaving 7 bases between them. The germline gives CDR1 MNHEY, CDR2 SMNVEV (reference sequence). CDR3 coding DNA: TGTGCCAGCAGTTCCCAGGGCTATGGCTACACCTTC. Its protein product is CASSSQGYGYTF.

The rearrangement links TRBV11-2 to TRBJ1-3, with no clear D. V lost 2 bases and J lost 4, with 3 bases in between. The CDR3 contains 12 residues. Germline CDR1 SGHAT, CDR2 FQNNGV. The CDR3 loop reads CASSLMGNTIYF. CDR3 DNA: TGTGCCAGCAGCTTAATGGGAAACACCATATATTTT. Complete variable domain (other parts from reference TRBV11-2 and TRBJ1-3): EAGVAQSPRYKIIEKRQSVAFWCNPISGHATLYWYQQILGQGPKLLIQFQNNGVVDDSQLPKDRFSAERLKGVDSTLKIQPAKLEDSAVYLCASSLMGNTIYFGEGSWLTVV.

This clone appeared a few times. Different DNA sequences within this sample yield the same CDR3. Here the CDR3 reads CSVESGSYGYTF. CDR3 coding DNA: TGCAGCGTTGAATCAGGCAGCTATGGCTACACCTTC. The rearrangement joins TRBV29-1 to TRBJ1-2; D gene unclear. CDR3 length: 12 amino acids. Trimming took off 2 bases at V and 4 bases at J, with 8 bases between the two ends. In germline, CDR1 is SQVTM, CDR2 ANQGSEA. The variable domain in full, with the rest retrieved from reference TRBV29-1 and TRBJ1-2, is SAVISQKPSRDICQRGTSLTIQCQVDSQVTMMFWYRQQPGQSLTLIATANQGSEATYESGFVIDKFPISRPNLTFSTLTVSNMSPEDSSIYLCSVESGSYGYTFGSGTRLTVV.

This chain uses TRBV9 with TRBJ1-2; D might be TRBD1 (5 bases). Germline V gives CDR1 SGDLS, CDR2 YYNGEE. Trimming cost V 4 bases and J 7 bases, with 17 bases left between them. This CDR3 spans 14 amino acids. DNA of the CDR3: TGTGCCAGCAGCTCCCAGGGTCGGGACCGTGGCTACACCTTC. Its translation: CASSSQGRDRGYTF.

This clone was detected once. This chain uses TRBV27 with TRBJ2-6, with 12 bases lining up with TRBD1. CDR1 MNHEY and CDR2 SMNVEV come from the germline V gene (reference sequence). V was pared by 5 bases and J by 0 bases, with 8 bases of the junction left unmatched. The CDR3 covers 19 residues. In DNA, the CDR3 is TGTGCCAGCAGTCTAACCGGGACAGGGGGCCTCTCTGGGGCCAACGTCCTGACTTTC. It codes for CASSLTGTGGLSGANVLTF.

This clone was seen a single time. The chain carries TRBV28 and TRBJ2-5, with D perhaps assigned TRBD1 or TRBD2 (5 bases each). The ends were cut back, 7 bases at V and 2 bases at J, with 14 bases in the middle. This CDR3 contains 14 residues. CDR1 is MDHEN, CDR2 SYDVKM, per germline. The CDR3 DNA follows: TGTGCCAGCATCCCCGGGACGGCACAAGAGACCCAGTACTTC. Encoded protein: CASIPGTAQETQYF.

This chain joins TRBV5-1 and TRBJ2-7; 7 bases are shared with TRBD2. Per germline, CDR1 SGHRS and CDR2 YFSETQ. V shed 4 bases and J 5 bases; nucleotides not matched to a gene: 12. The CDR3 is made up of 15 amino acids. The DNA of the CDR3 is TGCGCCAGCAGCCGGGGGGACCTTATGAACGACGAGCAGTACTTC. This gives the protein CASSRGDLMNDEQYF.

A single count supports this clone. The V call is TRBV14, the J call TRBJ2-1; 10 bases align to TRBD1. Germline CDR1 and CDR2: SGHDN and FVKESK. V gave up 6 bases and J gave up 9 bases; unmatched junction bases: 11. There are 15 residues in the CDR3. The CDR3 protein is CASSRRQGADGEQFF. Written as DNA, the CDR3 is TGTGCCAGCAGTCGACGACAGGGGGCCGACGGTGAGCAGTTCTTC.

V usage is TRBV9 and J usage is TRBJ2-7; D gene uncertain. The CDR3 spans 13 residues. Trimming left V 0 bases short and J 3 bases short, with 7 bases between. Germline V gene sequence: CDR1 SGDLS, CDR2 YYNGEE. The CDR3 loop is CASSVAYGYEQYF. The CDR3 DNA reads TGTGCCAGCAGCGTAGCTTACGGCTACGAGCAGTACTTC.

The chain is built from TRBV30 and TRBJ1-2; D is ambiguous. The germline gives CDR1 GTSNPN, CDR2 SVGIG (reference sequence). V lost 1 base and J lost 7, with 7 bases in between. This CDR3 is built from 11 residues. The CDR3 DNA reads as TGTGCCTGGAGTGGATTTAGTGGCTACACCTTC. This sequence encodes CAWSGFSGYTF.